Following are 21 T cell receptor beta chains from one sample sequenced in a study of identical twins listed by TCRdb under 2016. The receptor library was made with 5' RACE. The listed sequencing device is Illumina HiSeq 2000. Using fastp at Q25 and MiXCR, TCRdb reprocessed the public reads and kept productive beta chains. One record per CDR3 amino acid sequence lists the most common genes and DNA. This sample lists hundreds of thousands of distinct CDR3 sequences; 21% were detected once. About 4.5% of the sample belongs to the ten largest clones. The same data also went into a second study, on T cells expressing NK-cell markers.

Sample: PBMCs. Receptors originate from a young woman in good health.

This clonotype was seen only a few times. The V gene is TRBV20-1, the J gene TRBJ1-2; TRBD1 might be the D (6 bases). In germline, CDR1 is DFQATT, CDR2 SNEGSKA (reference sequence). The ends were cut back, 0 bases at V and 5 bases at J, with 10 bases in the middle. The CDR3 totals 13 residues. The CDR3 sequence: CSARDHTGYGYTF. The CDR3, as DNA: TGCAGTGCTAGAGATCACACAGGGTATGGCTACACCTTC.

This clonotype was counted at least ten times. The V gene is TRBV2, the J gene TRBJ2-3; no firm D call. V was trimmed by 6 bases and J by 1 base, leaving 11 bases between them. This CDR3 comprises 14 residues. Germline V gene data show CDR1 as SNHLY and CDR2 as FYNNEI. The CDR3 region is CASRPVWGTDTQYF. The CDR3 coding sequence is TGTGCCAGCAGGCCCGTTTGGGGCACAGATACGCAGTATTTT.

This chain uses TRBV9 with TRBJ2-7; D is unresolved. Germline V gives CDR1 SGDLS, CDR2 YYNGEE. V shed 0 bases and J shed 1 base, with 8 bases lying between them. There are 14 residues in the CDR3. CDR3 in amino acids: CASSVGQRSYEQYF. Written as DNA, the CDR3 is TGTGCCAGCAGCGTAGGGCAGAGATCCTACGAGCAGTACTTC. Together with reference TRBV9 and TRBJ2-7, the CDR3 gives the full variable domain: DSGVTQTPKHLITATGQRVTLRCSPRSGDLSVYWYQQSLDQGLQFLIQYYNGEERAKGNILERFSAQQFPDLHSELNLSSLELGDSALYFCASSVGQRSYEQYFGPGTRLTVT.

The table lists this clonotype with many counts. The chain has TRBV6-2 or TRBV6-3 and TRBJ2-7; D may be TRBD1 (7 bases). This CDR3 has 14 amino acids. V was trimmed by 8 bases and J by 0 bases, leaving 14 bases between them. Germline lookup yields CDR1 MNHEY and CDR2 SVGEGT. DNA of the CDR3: TGTGCCAGCGAGGGGGGACAGCACTCCTACGAGCAGTACTTC. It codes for CASEGGQHSYEQYF.

The CDR3 DNA follows: TGTGCCAGCAGTTTCGGTGGGAGCGAAAACACCGGGGAGCTGTTTTTT. Translated, it gives CASSFGGSENTGELFF. J is TRBJ2-2 and V is TRBV12-3 or TRBV12-4; D might be TRBD2 (5 bases). Between the trimmed V and J ends, which lost 3 bases and 2 bases, there was a span of 13 bases. CDR3 size: 16 residues.

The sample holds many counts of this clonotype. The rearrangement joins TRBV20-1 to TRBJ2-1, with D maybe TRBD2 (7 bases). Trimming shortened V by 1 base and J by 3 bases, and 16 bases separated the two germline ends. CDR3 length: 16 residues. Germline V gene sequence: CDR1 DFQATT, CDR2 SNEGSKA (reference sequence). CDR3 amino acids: CSARALPGGRYNEQFF. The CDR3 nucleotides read TGCAGTGCTAGAGCCCTTCCCGGGGGGCGCTACAATGAGCAGTTCTTC.

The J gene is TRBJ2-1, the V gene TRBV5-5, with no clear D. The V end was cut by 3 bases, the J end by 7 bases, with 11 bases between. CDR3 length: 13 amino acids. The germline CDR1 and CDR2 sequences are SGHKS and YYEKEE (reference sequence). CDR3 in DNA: TGTGCCAGCAGCTCCACACAATGGAATGAGCAGTTCTTC. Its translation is CASSSTQWNEQFF.

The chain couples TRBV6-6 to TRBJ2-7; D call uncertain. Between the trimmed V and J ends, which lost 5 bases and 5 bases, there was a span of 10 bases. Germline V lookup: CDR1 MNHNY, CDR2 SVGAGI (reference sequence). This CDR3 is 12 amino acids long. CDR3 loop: CASSPVGHEQYF. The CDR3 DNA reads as TGTGCCAGCAGTCCCGTAGGGCACGAGCAGTACTTC.

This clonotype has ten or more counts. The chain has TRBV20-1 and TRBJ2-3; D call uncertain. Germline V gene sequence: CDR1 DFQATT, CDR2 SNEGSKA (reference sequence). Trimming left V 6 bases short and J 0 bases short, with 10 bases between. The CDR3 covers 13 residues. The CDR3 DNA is TGCAGTGCCGCGGAGCCAAGCACAGATACGCAGTATTTT. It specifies CSAAEPSTDTQYF.

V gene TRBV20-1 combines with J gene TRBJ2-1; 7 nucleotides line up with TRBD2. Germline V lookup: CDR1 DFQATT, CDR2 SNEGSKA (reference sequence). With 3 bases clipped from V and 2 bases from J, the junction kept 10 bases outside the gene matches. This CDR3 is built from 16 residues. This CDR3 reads CSASTVGLGTYNEQFF. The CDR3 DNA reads TGCAGTGCTAGCACCGTAGGACTAGGCACCTACAATGAGCAGTTCTTC.

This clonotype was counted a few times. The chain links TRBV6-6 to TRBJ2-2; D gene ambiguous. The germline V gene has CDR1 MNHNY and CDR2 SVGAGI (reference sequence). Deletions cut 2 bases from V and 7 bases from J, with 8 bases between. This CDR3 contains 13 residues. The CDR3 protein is CASSYRSGGELFF. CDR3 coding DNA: TGTGCCAGCAGTTACCGGTCCGGCGGGGAGCTGTTTTTT.

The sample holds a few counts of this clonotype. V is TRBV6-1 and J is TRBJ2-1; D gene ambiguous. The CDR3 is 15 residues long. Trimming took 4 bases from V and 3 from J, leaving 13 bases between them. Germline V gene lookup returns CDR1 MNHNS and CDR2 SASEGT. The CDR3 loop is CASSAYTRGYNEQFF. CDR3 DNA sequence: TGTGCCAGCAGTGCCTATACTCGTGGCTACAATGAGCAGTTCTTC.

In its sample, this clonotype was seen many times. CDR3 DNA sequence: TGCAGCGTGCAGACAGCCGCCACAGATACGCAGTATTTT. Translation gives CSVQTAATDTQYF. The chain couples TRBV29-1 to TRBJ2-3; a possible D gene is TRBD1 (5 bases). Per the germline V gene, CDR1 is SQVTM and CDR2 is ANQGSEA. This CDR3 spans 13 amino acids. V was cut by 6 bases and J by 2 bases, with 12 bases left in between.

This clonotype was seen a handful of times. CDR3 in DNA: TGCAGTGTGGGCCAGTTGTATAATTCACCCCTCCACTTT. Amino acids: CSVGQLYNSPLHF. V gene TRBV20-1 combines with J gene TRBJ1-6; D gene unclear. Trimming took off 7 bases at V and 4 bases at J, with 11 bases between the two ends. This CDR3 has 13 amino acids. CDR1 and CDR2 from the germline V gene are DFQATT and SNEGSKA (reference sequence).

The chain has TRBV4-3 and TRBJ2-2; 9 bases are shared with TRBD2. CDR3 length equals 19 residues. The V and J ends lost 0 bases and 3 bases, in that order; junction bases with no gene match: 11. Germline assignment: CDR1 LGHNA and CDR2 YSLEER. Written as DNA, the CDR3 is TGCGCCAGCAGCCAAGAGTGGTCTGGGCTAGCGGGATACACCGGGGAGCTGTTTTTT. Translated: CASSQEWSGLAGYTGELFF.

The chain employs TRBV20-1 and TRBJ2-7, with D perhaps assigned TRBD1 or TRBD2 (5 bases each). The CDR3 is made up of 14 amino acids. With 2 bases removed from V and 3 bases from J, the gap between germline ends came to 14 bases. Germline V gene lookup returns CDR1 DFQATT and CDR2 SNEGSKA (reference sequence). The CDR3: CSARRDPTHYEQYF. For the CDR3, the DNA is TGCAGTGCTAGACGGGACCCAACCCACTACGAGCAGTACTTC.

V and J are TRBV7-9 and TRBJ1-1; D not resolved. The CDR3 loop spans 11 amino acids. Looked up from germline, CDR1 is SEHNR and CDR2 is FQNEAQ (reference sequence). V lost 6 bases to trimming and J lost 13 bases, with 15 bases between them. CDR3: CASRPQEGVFF. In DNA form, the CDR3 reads TGTGCCAGCAGACCCCAGGAGGGAGTTTTCTTT.

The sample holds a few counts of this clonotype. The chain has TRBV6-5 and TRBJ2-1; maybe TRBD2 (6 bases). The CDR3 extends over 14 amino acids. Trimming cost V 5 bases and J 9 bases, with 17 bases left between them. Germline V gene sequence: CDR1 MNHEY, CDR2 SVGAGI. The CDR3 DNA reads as TGTGCCAGCAGTACTACGTGGAGGGCGGGTGAGCAGTTCTTC. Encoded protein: CASSTTWRAGEQFF.

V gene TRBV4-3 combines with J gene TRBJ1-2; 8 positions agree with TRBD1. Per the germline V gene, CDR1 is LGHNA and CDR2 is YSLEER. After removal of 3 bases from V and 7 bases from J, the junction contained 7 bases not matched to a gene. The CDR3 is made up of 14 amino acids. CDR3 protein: CASSQDRELAGYTF. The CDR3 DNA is TGCGCCAGCAGCCAGGACAGGGAACTGGCTGGCTACACCTTC.

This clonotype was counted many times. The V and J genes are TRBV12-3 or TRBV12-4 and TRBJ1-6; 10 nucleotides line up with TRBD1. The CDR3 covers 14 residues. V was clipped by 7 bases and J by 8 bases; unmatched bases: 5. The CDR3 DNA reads TGTGCCAGCAAGAGGGGACAGGGGTATTCACCCCTCCACTTT. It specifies CASKRGQGYSPLHF.

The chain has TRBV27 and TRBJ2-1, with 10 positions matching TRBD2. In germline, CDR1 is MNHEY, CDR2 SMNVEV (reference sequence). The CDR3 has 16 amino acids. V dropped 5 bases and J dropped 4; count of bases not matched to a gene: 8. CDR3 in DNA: TGTGCCAGCAGTGTGTTTACTAGCGGGGCTTACAATGAGCAGTTCTTC. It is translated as CASSVFTSGAYNEQFF.